The entry that follows covers one T cell receptor beta chain sequence. This record belongs to a study of chemoradiotherapy in HPV16-positive cancers. CDR3 length: 13 amino acids. The V segment lost 11 bases and the J segment 4 bases; nucleotides outside the gene matches: 5. Germline lookup yields CDR1 SNHLY and CDR2 FYNNEI. This table comes from immunoSEQ multiplex PCR, and its TCRdb copy is limited to in-frame clones, with some not included. The sample has fewer than 30,000 clones; approximately 93% are singletons. The chain couples TRBV2 to TRBJ2-7, with 13 bases lining up with TRBD2. The clonotype was recovered from a human donor with HPV-associated anogenital cancer. The sample was acquired from a patient who underwent chemoradiotherapy. CDR3 nucleotides: TGTGCCGGAGGGACTAGCGGGATATACGAGCAGTACTTC. Translating gives CAGGTSGIYEQYF.